The next 28 T cell receptor beta chains were all read from a single sample in a study of control samples from healthy donors and cancer patients. Profiling relied on immunoSEQ multiplex PCR, and the TCRdb table lists in-frame clones only, not all of them. The sample shows tens of thousands of clones, more than 80% of them seen only once. The specimen was PBMCs. The source of these receptors is a man aged 25 to 45 with colorectal cancer.

The CDR3 coding sequence is TGTGCCAGTAGTATTTTGGCAGAGGATAATTCACCCCTCCACTTT. It codes for CASSILAEDNSPLHF. This sequence joins TRBV19 and TRBJ1-6; D is unclear. V was clipped by 3 bases and J by 5 bases, with 11 bases between them. The CDR3 has 15 residues. Germline assignment: CDR1 LNHDA and CDR2 SQIVND (reference sequence).

This clone is medium-sized (0.01 to 0.1%) in the sample. The chain recombines TRBV6-2 or TRBV6-3 with TRBJ1-2; 7 nucleotides line up with TRBD1. The CDR3 has 13 amino acids. Germline values: CDR1 MNHEY, CDR2 SVGEGT. V was pared by 6 bases and J by 5 bases, with 6 bases of the junction left unmatched. The CDR3 is CASSPRDRYGYTF. The DNA of the CDR3 is TGTGCCAGCAGCCCCCGGGACAGATATGGCTACACCTTC.

The V and J genes are TRBV7-2 and TRBJ1-4; D may be TRBD1 (5 bases). Germline V gives CDR1 SGHTA, CDR2 FQGNSA. The CDR3 length is 17 residues. With 3 bases removed from V and 3 bases from J, the gap between germline ends came to 17 bases. CDR3 residues: CASSFGGWGESNEKLFF. The CDR3 nucleotides read TGTGCCAGCAGCTTTGGAGGATGGGGGGAATCTAATGAAAAACTGTTTTTT.

The chain employs TRBV3-1 (or the pseudogene TRBV3-2) and TRBJ1-2; D remains unclear. CDR3 length: 14 amino acids. The germline CDR1 and CDR2 sequences are LGHDT and YNNKEL (reference sequence). V dropped 4 bases and J dropped 7 bases, with 16 bases sitting between them. The CDR3 DNA is TGTGCCAGCAGCCCCCCAGCGGATCGGGGTGGCTACACCTTC. Its translation is CASSPPADRGGYTF.

This clone was picked up one time. The chain joins TRBV29-1 to TRBJ2-3, with a possible D match to TRBD2 (6 bases). The CDR3 contains 15 residues. The V gene's germline CDR1 is SQVTM and CDR2 ANQGSEA. V lost 3 bases to trimming and J lost 1 base, with 14 bases between them. The CDR3 coding sequence is TGCAGCGTTGAGCGGGGCCCACGAGGCACAGATACGCAGTATTTT. Its protein is CSVERGPRGTDTQYF.

The CDR3 nucleotides read TGTGCCAGTAGTAGCGGACAGGGCCAGCCCCAGCATTTT. Protein sequence: CASSSGQGQPQHF. The chain has TRBV19 and TRBJ1-5, with TRBD1 identical over 8 bases. V was pared by 4 bases and J by 7 bases, with 3 bases of the junction left unmatched. This CDR3 has 13 amino acids. The germline V gene has CDR1 LNHDA and CDR2 SQIVND (reference sequence).

As for this clone: Germline is not matched at one junction end, which may reflect a read error. The chain employs TRBV10-3 and TRBJ1-5; tentatively, D is TRBD1 (5 bases). Germline CDR1 is ENHRY and CDR2 is SYGVKD. The CDR3 loop spans 14 amino acids. DNA of the CDR3: TGTGCCATCCGTGACAGTTATAGCAATCAGCCCCAGCATTTT. Translating gives CAIRDSYSNQPQHF.

The J gene is TRBJ2-7, the V gene TRBV29-1, with TRBD1 identical over 10 bases. This CDR3 has 13 residues. Per the germline V gene, CDR1 is SQVTM and CDR2 is ANQGSEA. Trimming at V came to 4 bases and at J to 5 bases, leaving 5 bases not matched to a gene. The CDR3 is CSVVGTGVHEQYF. The CDR3 coding sequence is TGCAGCGTTGTTGGGACAGGGGTCCACGAGCAGTACTTC.

The chain couples TRBV7-9 to TRBJ2-2; D unclear. Germline assignment: CDR1 SEHNR and CDR2 FQNEAQ (reference sequence). V was cut by 7 bases and J by 4 bases, with 13 bases left in between. This CDR3 is 14 amino acids long. CDR3 residues: CASTQRQSTGELFF. CDR3 nucleotides: TGTGCCAGCACGCAAAGACAATCCACCGGGGAGCTGTTTTTT.

This clone occurred a few times. The chain employs TRBV6-6 and TRBJ1-6; D not certain. Deletions cut 2 bases from V and 5 bases from J, with 13 bases between. The CDR3 loop spans 16 amino acids. CDR1 MNHNY and CDR2 SVGAGI come from the germline V gene (reference sequence). This CDR3 reads CASSYAVGRDNSPLHF. CDR3 DNA: TGTGCCAGCAGTTACGCGGTGGGAAGGGATAATTCACCCCTCCACTTT.

V gene TRBV4-3 combines with J gene TRBJ2-7; perhaps TRBD1 as D (6 bases). The V and J ends lost 1 base and 6 bases respectively, with 19 bases between them. The CDR3 is 16 residues long. Germline loops: CDR1 LGHNA, CDR2 YSLEER. The chain's CDR3 is CASSQVAGQPPREQYF. The CDR3 coding sequence is TGCGCCAGCAGCCAAGTCGCCGGACAGCCCCCTCGCGAGCAGTACTTC.

The CDR3 region is CASRPTGSTDTQYF. CDR3 nucleotide sequence: TGCGCCAGCAGACCGACAGGTAGCACAGATACGCAGTATTTT. The chain employs TRBV5-1 and TRBJ2-3; a possible D gene is TRBD1 (6 bases). The germline V and J ends were trimmed by 5 bases and 0 bases, with 10 bases remaining between them. This CDR3 region has 14 residues. The germline CDR1 and CDR2 sequences are SGHRS and YFSETQ.

This chain links TRBV3-1 (or the pseudogene TRBV3-2) with TRBJ2-2; 7 bases are shared with TRBD1. The germline V gene encodes CDR1 LGHDT and CDR2 YNNKEL (reference sequence). Unmatched junction bases numbered 15, after V lost 2 bases and J lost 6 bases. The CDR3 extends over 18 amino acids. The chain's CDR3 is CASSQLRQGREGPGELFF. The CDR3 bases are TGTGCCAGCAGCCAACTTCGACAGGGACGAGAAGGCCCCGGGGAGCTGTTTTTT.

This chain joins TRBV19 and TRBJ1-2; 7 bases map to TRBD1. Per the germline V gene, CDR1 is LNHDA and CDR2 is SQIVND (reference sequence). The length of the CDR3 is 14 residues. J was trimmed by 6 bases and V by 5 bases; bases with no gene match: 9. CDR3 protein: CASSWVDRAHGYTF. CDR3 DNA sequence: TGTGCCAGTAGTTGGGTAGACAGGGCTCATGGCTACACCTTC.

The chain uses TRBV7-6 and TRBJ1-6, with D unclear. V lost 0 bases, J lost 7 bases, and 10 bases lay in between. The CDR3 is 15 amino acids. CDR1 and CDR2 from the germline V gene are SGHVS and FNYEAQ. This CDR3 reads CASSLAGGGNSPLHF. The CDR3 DNA is TGTGCCAGCAGCTTAGCGGGAGGAGGGAATTCACCCCTCCACTTT.

The chain couples TRBV11-2 to TRBJ1-2; possible D gene TRBD1, 5 bases. V gave up 5 bases and J gave up 4 bases, with 14 bases separating them. The CDR3 extends over 14 amino acids. CDR1 and CDR2 (germline): SGHAT, FQNNGV. CDR3 region: CASSPPGTIYGYTF. Here the CDR3 DNA reads TGTGCCAGCAGCCCCCCCGGGACCATCTATGGCTACACCTTC.

This clone was detected only once. The rearrangement joins TRBV10-3 to TRBJ2-7; D perhaps matches TRBD2 (6 bases). CDR1 ENHRY and CDR2 SYGVKD come from the germline V gene. This CDR3 is built from 16 residues. Trimming took off 3 bases at V and 3 bases at J, with 18 bases between the two ends. CDR3 nucleotide sequence: TGTGCCATCAGTGACAGGGAAAAGACCGGGAGCTACGAGCAGTACTTC. Residues: CAISDREKTGSYEQYF.

The sample holds one count of this clone. The V call is TRBV7-9, the J call TRBJ1-4; 7 nucleotides match TRBD1. The trim removed 5 bases at V and 5 bases at J, leaving 8 bases unmatched. The CDR3 extends over 15 amino acids. CDR1 is SEHNR, CDR2 FQNEAQ, per germline (reference sequence). CDR3 residues: CASSPRQGPNEKLFF. Written as DNA, the CDR3 is TGTGCCAGCAGCCCAAGACAGGGTCCCAATGAAAAACTGTTTTTT. Full variable domain (rest looked up from reference TRBV7-9 and TRBJ1-4): DTGVSQNPRHKITKRGQNVTFRCDPISEHNRLYWYRQTLGQGPEFLTYFQNEAQLEKSRLLSDRFSAERPKGSFSTLEIQRTEQGDSAMYLCASSPRQGPNEKLFFGSGTQLSVL.

This chain links TRBV2 with TRBJ2-1; D uncertain. From germline, CDR1 is SNHLY and CDR2 FYNNEI. This CDR3 comprises 11 residues. The ends were cut back, 6 bases at V and 3 bases at J, with 3 bases in the middle. CDR3 nucleotides: TGTGCCAGCAGGGGCTACAATGAGCAGTTCTTC. It codes for CASRGYNEQFF.

This chain links TRBV6-5 with TRBJ2-7; D is undetermined. The CDR3 length is 15 residues. Looked up from germline, CDR1 is MNHEY and CDR2 is SVGAGI. Deletions cut 8 bases from V and 3 bases from J, with 20 bases between. CDR3 sequence (DNA): TGTGCCAGCCCGCTAGGGCCTACTTTCATCTACGAGCAGTACTTC. Encoded protein: CASPLGPTFIYEQYF.

In its sample, this clone was seen a few times. This rearrangement joins TRBV2 to TRBJ2-7; D possibly corresponds to TRBD2 (6 bases). There are 15 residues in the CDR3. Germline V gene data show CDR1 as SNHLY and CDR2 as FYNNEI. Trimming shortened V by 3 bases and J by 4 bases, and 16 bases separated the two germline ends. The CDR3 loop reads CASSDGGLGVYEQYF. CDR3 DNA sequence: TGTGCCAGCAGTGACGGGGGACTGGGGGTTTACGAGCAGTACTTC.

The chain combines TRBV5-5 with TRBJ2-6, with D maybe TRBD1 (6 bases). The CDR3 totals 16 residues. Germline V lookup: CDR1 SGHKS, CDR2 YYEKEE (reference sequence). V dropped 4 bases and J dropped 3 bases, with 14 bases sitting between them. The CDR3 is CASSTGPAGGANVLTF. CDR3 DNA sequence: TGTGCCAGCAGCACAGGGCCTGCTGGTGGGGCCAACGTCCTGACTTTC.

This chain connects TRBV4-3 to TRBJ2-3; 12 positions agree with TRBD2. Germline V gives CDR1 LGHNA, CDR2 YSLEER. The CDR3 runs 20 residues. J gave up 1 base and V 0 bases, and 11 bases lay outside the gene matches. CDR3 residues: CASSQDLASGGAGGTDTQYF. CDR3 nucleotides: TGCGCCAGCAGCCAAGATCTGGCTAGCGGGGGGGCAGGGGGCACAGATACGCAGTATTTT.

The chain links TRBV7-9 to TRBJ2-7; D is possibly TRBD1 or TRBD2 (5 bases each). V was cut by 3 bases and J by 5 bases, with 8 bases left in between. CDR1 and CDR2 (germline): SEHNR, FQNEAQ (reference sequence). CDR3 length: 12 amino acids. The CDR3, as DNA: TGTGCCAGCAGCTTGGGGGTCGACGAGCAGTACGTC. It is translated as CASSLGVDEQYV.

The rearrangement joins TRBV10-1 to TRBJ2-2, with 7 bases identical to TRBD1. This CDR3 region has 14 residues. CDR1 and CDR2 from the germline V gene are WNHNN and SYGVQD (reference sequence). V lost 7 bases and J lost 6; bases outside the gene matches: 8. The DNA for the CDR3 is TGCGCCAGCACCGGGACAGTTGGCGCCGGGGAGCTGTTTTTT. Its translation: CASTGTVGAGELFF.

V gene TRBV6-2 or TRBV6-3 combines with J gene TRBJ1-1; weak D call: TRBD1 (6 bases). The CDR3 loop spans 15 amino acids. The germline V gene encodes CDR1 MNHEY and CDR2 SVGEGT. Trimming stripped 6 bases from V and 0 bases from J, with 14 bases between. The CDR3 coding sequence is TGTGCCAGCAGCCGGACAGCCCGAATGAACACTGAAGCTTTCTTT. It yields the protein CASSRTARMNTEAFF.

The chain couples TRBV30 to TRBJ2-1; no firm D call. The V gene lost 5 bases and the J gene lost 4 bases, with 15 bases spanning the gap. Germline assignment: CDR1 GTSNPN and CDR2 SVGIG (reference sequence). The CDR3 is 14 amino acids. The CDR3 DNA sequence: TGTGCCTGGGATAAGGCAGGTTATTACAATGAGCAGTTCTTC. Translating it yields CAWDKAGYYNEQFF.

V usage is TRBV4-3 and J usage is TRBJ2-1; no clear D. V shed 1 base and J shed 12 bases, with 16 bases lying between them. The germline V gene has CDR1 LGHNA and CDR2 YSLEER. The CDR3 covers 14 residues. Here the CDR3 reads CASSQGSLDSGQFF. The CDR3 DNA reads as TGCGCCAGCAGCCAAGGGTCTCTCGATTCTGGGCAGTTCTTC.